This is a list of T cell receptor beta chains from one sample in a study of blood T cells in healthy people across ages. MiXCR, applied by TCRdb to the 5' RACE reads, yields one record per CDR3 protein. Counted here are roughly 800,000 distinct CDR3 sequences, roughly 50% occurring once; the ten biggest clones make up 22%. Sequencing was done on a sample of blood. The receptors come from a man aged 25-40 years in good health. CDR3s leave out the opening cysteine and the closing phenylalanine or tryptophan.

cdr3_aa	v_call	j_call
ASSEFKGQGAGETQY	TRBV25-1	NA
AIPKGVRGAPYNEQF	TRBV10-3	TRBJ2-1
SVKGYDNEQF	TRBV29-1	TRBJ2-1
ASSGFALGKQETQY	TRBV7-2	TRBJ2-5
ATSGASGGDTQY	TRBV24-1	TRBJ2-3
ASRGVATNEKLF	TRBV6-5	TRBJ1-4
ASSLGTSGKGEQY	TRBV12-3/TRBV12-4	NA
ASSYLQFDTGELF	TRBV6-2/TRBV6-3	TRBJ2-2
ASSITGGIYEQY	TRBV6-2/TRBV6-3	NA
ASSQRFEQGESSWETQY	TRBV3-1	TRBJ2-5
ASSHLGDWEQF	TRBV3-1	TRBJ2-1
SARVAGGRNEQY	TRBV20-1	NA
SAKPSGRAYEQY	TRBV20-1	TRBJ2-7
ATSGYLRIGRADTQY	TRBV15	TRBJ2-3
ASSSDAGIGGYT	TRBV7-9	TRBJ1-2
ASSYPGDPSLY	TRBV6-6	TRBJ2-5
ATSDSSSHEQY	TRBV24-1	NA
ASKTGTETQY	TRBV7-8	NA
ASSSLRGSPLH	TRBV4-2	TRBJ1-6
SARHSASNNEQF	TRBV20-1	TRBJ2-1
SASPRGGQY	TRBV20-1	TRBJ2-4
SASQNPGPGIEQF	TRBV20-1	TRBJ2-1
ATSDQASSGRNYNEQY	TRBV24-1	NA
ASSLGRVSQPQH	TRBV12-3/TRBV12-4	TRBJ1-5
SAERELAYNEQF	TRBV20-1	TRBJ2-1
ASSPNLGDKF	TRBV11-1	TRBJ2-1
ASTGGQGVGNTEAF	TRBV6-6	TRBJ1-1
ASSPDWGSYEQY	TRBV7-9	TRBJ2-7
ASNRQLSYEQY	TRBV6-2/TRBV6-3	TRBJ2-7
ASSLGVGITDTQY	TRBV7-9	TRBJ2-3
ASSFSLGHETQY	TRBV27	TRBJ2-5
ASSLRQGWETQY	TRBV14	TRBJ2-5
ASSPDRSTGYT	TRBV5-1	TRBJ1-2
ASSSMVGAPYEQY	TRBV7-2	TRBJ2-7
ASSETGTRKETQY	TRBV7-9	TRBJ2-5
AIGVGETQY	TRBV6-6	TRBJ2-5
AIAGTGKRRDLYEQF	TRBV10-3	TRBJ2-1
ATIGGGEQY	TRBV3-1	TRBJ2-7
SASQVREPYEQY	TRBV20-1	TRBJ2-7
SATDSGETQY	TRBV20-1	TRBJ2-5
SARGGFRAAGRTQSSYNEQF	TRBV20-1	TRBJ2-1
ASSLGADSRYQQETQY	TRBV5-1	TRBJ2-5
ASKAGGPGELF	TRBV2	TRBJ2-2
SARDWLGLGSVADTQY	TRBV20-1	TRBJ2-3
ARPRAGNQPQH	TRBV6-4	TRBJ1-5
ASSYTEREGNNEQF	TRBV6-2/TRBV6-3	TRBJ2-1
ASSLLGPFNEQF	TRBV27	TRBJ2-1
ASSTGTTGDSPLH	TRBV7-2	TRBJ1-6
ASSRKDETGWEAF	TRBV7-2	TRBJ1-1
SVSGRSYGYT	TRBV29-1	TRBJ1-2
ASSSKTPNTGELF	TRBV7-9	TRBJ2-2
ASSRLAGAKNIQY	TRBV3-1	TRBJ2-4
ASSYSPGAQGNEQF	TRBV6-6	TRBJ2-1
ASSPTGPTAASGANVLT	TRBV7-2	TRBJ2-6
ASSVLAGVINEQF	TRBV9	TRBJ2-1
SAGDGGPTEAF	TRBV20-1	TRBJ1-1
SARQGAPDTQY	TRBV20-1	TRBJ2-3
ASSYSFGKGRTEAF	TRBV6-2/TRBV6-3	TRBJ1-1